The 32 T cell receptor beta chains presented below share a single source sample, sequenced in a study of blood T cell repertoires in COVID-19. Here immunoSEQ multiplex PCR was the method, and the copy in TCRdb shows in-frame clones only, minus some. Of a few hundred thousand clones in the sample, 85% were seen once. Input material: peripheral blood. The receptors stem from a woman aged 18-29 years with acute or convalescent COVID-19.

The chain employs TRBV6-5 and TRBJ1-4; D is undetermined. V lost 5 bases to trimming and J lost 8 bases, with 15 bases between them. This CDR3 contains 14 residues. The V gene's germline CDR1 is MNHEY and CDR2 SVGAGI. CDR3 protein: CASSPGFEWEKLFF. In DNA form, the CDR3 reads TGTGCCAGCAGTCCGGGGTTTGAATGGGAAAAACTGTTTTTT.

The genes are TRBV20-1 and TRBJ2-7; possible D gene TRBD1, 6 bases. CDR3 length: 13 amino acids. Germline V gene lookup returns CDR1 DFQATT and CDR2 SNEGSKA (reference sequence). With 3 bases removed from V and 2 bases from J, the gap between germline ends came to 11 bases. CDR3 DNA: TGCAGTGCTAGTATCAGGGGCACCTACGAGCAGTACTTC. Encoded protein: CSASIRGTYEQYF.

This sequence joins TRBV5-4 and TRBJ1-2; a possible D gene is TRBD1 (5 bases). The germline CDR1 and CDR2 sequences are SGHNT and YYREEE (reference sequence). The CDR3 contains 13 residues. V gave up 2 bases and J gave up 6 bases, with 11 bases separating them. CDR3 sequence (DNA): TGTGCCAGCAGCTTTGAGACAGCTAATGGCTACACCTTC. Amino acid sequence: CASSFETANGYTF.

The chain is built from TRBV27 and TRBJ2-7; 13 nucleotides line up with TRBD2. V gave up 5 bases and J gave up 4 bases; unmatched junction bases: 5. The germline V gene has CDR1 MNHEY and CDR2 SMNVEV (reference sequence). CDR3 size: 15 residues. In DNA form, the CDR3 reads TGTGCCAGCAGTCCGGGACTAGCGGGAATATACGAGCAGTACTTC. Translating gives CASSPGLAGIYEQYF.

The chain links TRBV10-2 to TRBJ2-5; D is perhaps TRBD2 (7 bases). V dropped 7 bases and J dropped 5 bases, with 17 bases sitting between them. CDR3 length: 14 amino acids. Germline lookup yields CDR1 WSHSY and CDR2 SAAADI. Here the CDR3 reads CASKLTRGGETQYF. The CDR3 DNA follows: TGCGCCAGCAAGCTAACTAGGGGGGGGGAGACCCAGTACTTC.

This chain links TRBV29-1 with TRBJ2-1; TRBD1 aligns across 10 bases. The germline V gene has CDR1 SQVTM and CDR2 ANQGSEA. The CDR3 runs 13 residues. V gave up 7 bases and J gave up 6 bases; unmatched junction bases: 6. CDR3 amino acids: CSAGDRGLNEQFF. In DNA, the CDR3 is TGCAGCGCCGGAGACAGGGGGCTCAATGAGCAGTTCTTC.

The gene calls are TRBV7-3 and TRBJ2-1; 11 bases match TRBD1. Germline V gives CDR1 SGHTA, CDR2 FQGTGA. The CDR3 is 15 residues long. Losses at the gene ends were 4 bases for V and 3 bases for J; bases not matched to a gene: 2. CDR3 loop: CASSWGTGGYNEQFF. The CDR3 DNA reads TGTGCCAGCAGCTGGGGGACAGGGGGCTACAATGAGCAGTTCTTC.

V usage is TRBV6-5 and J usage is TRBJ1-4; TRBD1 aligns across 9 bases. V lost 2 bases to trimming and J lost 7 bases; unmatched junction nucleotides: 8. Germline V gene data show CDR1 as MNHEY and CDR2 as SVGAGI. CDR3 size: 16 residues. The CDR3 is CASSYRGQGRGEKLFF. DNA of the CDR3: TGTGCCAGCAGTTACCGTGGACAGGGGAGAGGTGAAAAACTGTTTTTT.

In this sample, this clone turned up once. CDR3 nucleotides: TGCGCCAGCAGTGAGTCCGTACAGTTTAATTCACCCCTCCACTTT. It codes for CASSESVQFNSPLHF. The gene calls are TRBV10-2 and TRBJ1-6; D unresolved. CDR3 length: 15 residues. CDR1 is WSHSY and CDR2 is SAAADI in the germline V gene. The V and J ends lost 0 bases and 6 bases respectively, with 9 bases between them.

The chain employs TRBV9 and TRBJ2-3; a possible D gene is TRBD2 (6 bases). The length of the CDR3 is 20 residues. CDR1 and CDR2 (germline): SGDLS, YYNGEE. Trimming took 3 bases from V and 6 from J, leaving 32 bases between them. In DNA, the CDR3 is TGTGCCAGCAGCGCTCCCCTCGGGAGCCACAGAAAAGGGCCCCTGGATACGCAGTATTTT. Translating gives CASSAPLGSHRKGPLDTQYF. Looking up the rest from reference TRBV9 and TRBJ2-3 gives the full variable domain: DSGVTQTPKHLITATGQRVTLRCSPRSGDLSVYWYQQSLDQGLQFLIQYYNGEERAKGNILERFSAQQFPDLHSELNLSSLELGDSALYFCASSAPLGSHRKGPLDTQYFGPGTRLTVL.

The chain links TRBV5-4 to TRBJ1-1; 7 bases line up with TRBD1. The ends lost 5 bases at V and 5 bases at J; junction bases unmatched: 6. CDR1 and CDR2 (germline): SGHNT, YYREEE (reference sequence). The CDR3 contains 13 residues. The CDR3 DNA follows: TGTGCCAGCAGACGGGGACAGAGTACTGAAGCTTTCTTT. This codes for CASRRGQSTEAFF.

V usage is TRBV6-5 and J usage is TRBJ1-1; 8 nucleotides match TRBD1. J gave up 4 bases and V 8 bases, and 6 bases lay outside the gene matches. CDR3 length: 13 amino acids. Germline V gene data show CDR1 as MNHEY and CDR2 as SVGAGI. CDR3 in DNA: TGTGCCAGCGGGCAGGGGGCGCCCACTGAAGCTTTCTTT. This sequence encodes CASGQGAPTEAFF.

This sequence joins TRBV9 and TRBJ2-6; D gene uncertain. CDR3 size: 15 residues. V was cut by 4 bases and J by 0 bases, with 8 bases left in between. Germline V gene sequence: CDR1 SGDLS, CDR2 YYNGEE. CDR3 loop: CASSPLSSGANVLTF. CDR3 bases: TGTGCCAGCAGCCCGCTGAGCTCTGGGGCCAACGTCCTGACTTTC.

The chain is built from TRBV4-2 and TRBJ2-3; 12 positions match TRBD2. The CDR3 totals 16 residues. The trim removed 4 bases at V and 5 bases at J, leaving 7 bases unmatched. Germline V gives CDR1 LGHNA, CDR2 YNFKEQ. CDR3 sequence: CASSLMTGLAGDTQYF. The DNA for the CDR3 is TGTGCCAGCAGCCTAATGACGGGACTAGCGGGAGATACGCAGTATTTT.

The chain couples TRBV5-4 to TRBJ1-2, with TRBD1 identical over 10 bases. CDR1 and CDR2 from the germline V gene are SGHNT and YYREEE (reference sequence). V shed 4 bases, J shed 6 bases, and the junction held 3 bases outside the gene matches. There are 13 residues in the CDR3. DNA for the CDR3: TGTGCCAGCAGCCCCGGGACAGGGGATGGCTACACCTTC. Its translation: CASSPGTGDGYTF. Supplemented by reference TRBV5-4 and TRBJ1-2, the full variable domain reads ETGVTQSPTHLIKTRGQQVTLRCSSQSGHNTVSWYQQALGQGPQFIFQYYREEENGRGNFPPRFSGLQFPNYSSELNVNALELDDSALYLCASSPGTGDGYTFGSGTRLTVV.

This chain connects TRBV9 to TRBJ2-3, with 7 bases lining up with TRBD2. Losses at the gene ends were 4 bases for V and 3 bases for J; bases not matched to a gene: 5. The CDR3 covers 14 residues. CDR1 is SGDLS, CDR2 YYNGEE, per germline. CDR3 loop: CASSTGGGTDTQYF. In nucleotides, the CDR3 is TGTGCCAGCAGCACAGGCGGGGGAACAGATACGCAGTATTTT.

The chain carries TRBV7-3 and TRBJ1-1; maybe TRBD1 (5 bases). V lost 5 bases and J 6 bases, leaving 22 bases between the germline ends. CDR3 size: 16 residues. The V gene's germline CDR1 is SGHTA and CDR2 FQGTGA. The CDR3 coding sequence is TGTGCCAGCAGCCCCACCCATGGGGGGGAGCGTCCTGAAGCTTTCTTT. Its protein product is CASSPTHGGERPEAFF.

This clone was seen a single time. The J gene is TRBJ1-3, the V gene TRBV28, with TRBD1 as a possible D gene (5 bases). The ends were cut back, 6 bases at V and 4 bases at J, with 16 bases in the middle. CDR3 length: 15 residues. CDR1 and CDR2 from the germline V gene are MDHEN and SYDVKM. The CDR3 coding sequence is TGTGCCAGCAGGGTTCCGGGGGGTCAGGGAAACACCATATATTTT. Translation gives CASRVPGGQGNTIYF.

V gene TRBV15 combines with J gene TRBJ1-4; possibly TRBD1 for D (5 bases). V lost 0 bases and J lost 8, with 19 bases in between. Germline loops: CDR1 LNHNV, CDR2 YYDKDF (reference sequence). The CDR3 runs 17 residues. This CDR3 reads CATSRDLPLGGDEKLFF. As DNA, the CDR3 is TGTGCCACCAGCAGAGATCTTCCCCTGGGGGGTGACGAAAAACTGTTTTTT.

This clone has just one count. The rearrangement links TRBV9 to TRBJ2-1, with D tentatively TRBD1 (7 bases). The CDR3 is 17 amino acids. Deletions cut 3 bases from V and 2 bases from J, with 18 bases between. Germline V gives CDR1 SGDLS, CDR2 YYNGEE. CDR3 bases: TGTGCCAGCAGCGGTGACAGGGAGGTGTGGGCCTACAATGAGCAGTTCTTC. This codes for CASSGDREVWAYNEQFF.

The chain uses TRBV7-9 and TRBJ2-1; TRBD1 matches at 10 bases. The CDR3 has 15 residues. The V and J ends lost 5 bases and 5 bases, in that order; junction bases with no gene match: 6. From germline, CDR1 is SEHNR and CDR2 FQNEAQ (reference sequence). This CDR3 reads CASSLDRGDHNEQFF. For the CDR3, the DNA is TGTGCCAGCAGCCTGGACAGGGGGGACCACAATGAGCAGTTCTTC.

The chain recombines TRBV29-1 with TRBJ1-5; TRBD1 agrees at 7 bases. CDR3 length: 15 residues. V gave up 5 bases and J gave up 0 bases; unmatched junction bases: 7. Germline values: CDR1 SQVTM, CDR2 ANQGSEA. CDR3 residues: CSVTIGTVSNQPQHF. DNA for the CDR3: TGCAGCGTTACAATCGGGACAGTTAGCAATCAGCCCCAGCATTTT.

This clone was recorded a few times. The CDR3 region has the DNA TGCGCCAGCAGCTCTATTATTTACCCTACCGGGGAGCTGTTTTTT. Translating gives CASSSIIYPTGELFF. The rearrangement links TRBV5-1 to TRBJ2-2; D is ambiguous. The CDR3 length is 15 residues. The germline V gene has CDR1 SGHRS and CDR2 YFSETQ. V was pared by 3 bases and J by 5 bases, with 14 bases between. The whole variable domain, filled in from reference TRBV5-1 and TRBJ2-2, reads KAGVTQTPRYLIKTRGQQVTLSCSPISGHRSVSWYQQTPGQGLQFLFEYFSETQRNKGNFPGRFSGRQFSNSRSEMNVSTLELGDSALYLCASSSIIYPTGELFFGEGSRLTVL.

This chain joins TRBV7-2 and TRBJ1-5; the D gene is possibly TRBD1 (5 bases). Germline assignment: CDR1 SGHTA and CDR2 FQGNSA. The V end was cut by 5 bases, the J end by 7 bases, with 12 bases between. CDR3 length equals 13 residues. CDR3 bases: TGTGCCAGCAGCCCGCGGCCAGGGCAGCCCCAGCATTTT. This translates into CASSPRPGQPQHF.

The chain has TRBV10-3 and TRBJ1-2; 7 bases agree with TRBD1. V shed 0 bases and J 6 bases; nucleotides not matched to a gene: 4. This CDR3 region has 14 residues. Germline-derived CDR1 and CDR2 are ENHRY and SYGVKD. The CDR3 DNA sequence: TGTGCCATCAGTGAGTCGAGGCAGGGGGATGGCTACACCTTC. Protein: CAISESRQGDGYTF.

The rearrangement uses TRBV5-5 and TRBJ1-2; D is unresolved. V lost 0 bases to trimming and J lost 4 bases, with 4 bases between them. The germline V gene has CDR1 SGHKS and CDR2 YYEKEE (reference sequence). There are 12 residues in the CDR3. CDR3 protein: CASSLVSYGYTF. The CDR3 DNA reads TGTGCCAGCAGCTTGGTCAGCTATGGCTACACCTTC.

This chain connects TRBV30 to TRBJ1-1, with D perhaps matching TRBD1 (5 bases). The CDR3 loop spans 14 amino acids. Germline CDR1 GTSNPN, CDR2 SVGIG (reference sequence). V dropped 8 bases and J dropped 0 bases, with 16 bases sitting between them. The CDR3 protein is CAGEKGTVNTEAFF. Here the CDR3 DNA reads TGTGCCGGGGAGAAGGGGACTGTGAACACTGAAGCTTTCTTT.

Details on this clone: Possible read error: a much larger clone is one base away. This chain joins TRBV12-3 or TRBV12-4 and TRBJ2-7; 10 bases match TRBD1. This CDR3 has 13 amino acids. After removal of 5 bases from V and 6 bases from J, the junction contained 4 bases not matched to a gene. Written as DNA, the CDR3 is TGTGCCAGCAGTGGCGGGACAGGGGTCGAGCAGTACTTC. The encoded protein is CASSGGTGVEQYF.

The J gene is TRBJ1-1, the V gene TRBV10-1; maybe TRBD1 (5 bases). The ends were cut back, 8 bases at V and 7 bases at J, with 14 bases in the middle. The CDR3 contains 12 residues. Germline V gene data show CDR1 as WNHNN and CDR2 as SYGVQD (reference sequence). The CDR3 region is CASSGTGGEAFF. In nucleotides, the CDR3 is TGCGCCAGCTCGGGGACGGGGGGTGAAGCTTTCTTT.

The rearrangement uses TRBV7-3 and TRBJ2-7, with a possible D match to TRBD1 (6 bases). CDR1 and CDR2 from the germline V gene are SGHTA and FQGTGA. This CDR3 spans 15 amino acids. Trimming pared 3 bases from V and 2 bases from J, leaving 14 bases between. The CDR3 DNA reads as TGTGCCAGCAGCTTTGGGGGCCAACGGGCCTACGAGCAGTACTTC. It specifies CASSFGGQRAYEQYF.

The sample holds one count of this clone. The rearrangement uses TRBV6-2 or TRBV6-3 and TRBJ2-1; unclear D gene. There are 12 residues in the CDR3. Germline V gives CDR1 MNHEY, CDR2 SVGEGT. V was shortened by 5 bases and J by 3 bases, with 5 bases between the two germline ends. This chain's CDR3 is CASSPRYNEQFF. In DNA, the CDR3 is TGTGCCAGCAGTCCCCGCTACAATGAGCAGTTCTTC.

Only one count was recorded for this clone. The gene calls are TRBV28 and TRBJ1-5, with 7 bases that match TRBD1. The ends lost 4 bases at V and 6 bases at J; junction bases unmatched: 9. Germline CDR1 reads MDHEN; CDR2 reads SYDVKM. This CDR3 has 15 residues. CDR3 amino acids: CASSSTGDQGQPQHF. The CDR3 nucleotides are TGTGCCAGCAGTTCCACAGGGGATCAGGGTCAGCCCCAGCATTTT.